This T cell receptor beta chain emerged from a study of long-term antiretroviral therapy in people with HIV. Notes on the study in general: Control repertoires displayed wider CDR3 length ranges than the HIV repertoires. Dominance of pre-ART expanded clones persisted, fluctuating and often declining after ART.

The CDR3 consists of 15 residues. Between the trimmed V and J ends, which lost 5 bases and 8 bases, there was a span of 19 bases. Germline V gene data show CDR1 as MDHEN and CDR2 as SYDVKM. The United States was where all participants with HIV were treated. Note on this clone: Its antigen is as yet unknown.

Runs used v3.0 of the immunoSEQ assay and were done at survey level. The table came from immunoSEQ multiplex PCR; TCRdb's copy has only in-frame clones and leaves some out. This table has 20,000 to 25,000 clones, 70% to 90% appearing once. This chain connects TRBV28 to TRBJ1-3; tentatively, D is TRBD1 (6 bases). The sequencing used unsorted PBMCs, collected roughly 4 years after starting antiretroviral therapy. The TCR originated in a man aged 18 to 29 with HIV. CDR3 bases: TGTGCCAGCAGTGCCTTACAGGGACAAGGATACACCATATATTTT. Protein sequence: CASSALQGQGYTIYF.